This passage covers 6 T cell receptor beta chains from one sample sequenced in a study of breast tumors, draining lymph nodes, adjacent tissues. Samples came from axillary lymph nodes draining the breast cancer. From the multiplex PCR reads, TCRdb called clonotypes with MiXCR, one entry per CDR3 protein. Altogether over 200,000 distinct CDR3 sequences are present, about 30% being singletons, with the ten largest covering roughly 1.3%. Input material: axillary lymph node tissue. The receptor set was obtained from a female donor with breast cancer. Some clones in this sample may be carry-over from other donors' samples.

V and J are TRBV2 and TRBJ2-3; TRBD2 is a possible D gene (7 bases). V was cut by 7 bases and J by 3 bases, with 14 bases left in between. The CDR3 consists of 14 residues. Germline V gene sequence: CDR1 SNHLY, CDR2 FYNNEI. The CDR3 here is CASNLRGGTDTQYF. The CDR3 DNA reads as TGTGCCAGCAACCTGAGGGGGGGGACAGATACGCAGTATTTT.

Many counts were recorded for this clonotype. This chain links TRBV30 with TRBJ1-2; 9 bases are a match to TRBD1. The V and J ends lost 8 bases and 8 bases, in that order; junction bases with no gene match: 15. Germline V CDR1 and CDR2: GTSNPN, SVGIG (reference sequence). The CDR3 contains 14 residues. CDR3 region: CASFKGTGNSGYTF. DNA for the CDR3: TGTGCCAGCTTTAAAGGGACAGGGAATAGCGGCTACACCTTC.

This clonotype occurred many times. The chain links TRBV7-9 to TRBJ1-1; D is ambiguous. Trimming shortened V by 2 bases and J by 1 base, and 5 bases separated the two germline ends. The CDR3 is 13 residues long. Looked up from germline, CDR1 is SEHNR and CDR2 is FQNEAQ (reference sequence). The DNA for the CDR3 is TGTGCCAGCAGCTTACAACCGAACACTGAAGCTTTCTTT. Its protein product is CASSLQPNTEAFF.

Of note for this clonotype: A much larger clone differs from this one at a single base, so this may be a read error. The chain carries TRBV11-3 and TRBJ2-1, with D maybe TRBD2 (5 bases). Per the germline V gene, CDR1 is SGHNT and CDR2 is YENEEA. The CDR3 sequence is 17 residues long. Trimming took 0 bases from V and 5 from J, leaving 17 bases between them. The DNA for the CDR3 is TGTGCCAGCAGCTTAGAAGCTCGGACCGGGAAGCACAATGAGCAGTTCTTC. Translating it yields CASSLEARTGKHNEQFF.

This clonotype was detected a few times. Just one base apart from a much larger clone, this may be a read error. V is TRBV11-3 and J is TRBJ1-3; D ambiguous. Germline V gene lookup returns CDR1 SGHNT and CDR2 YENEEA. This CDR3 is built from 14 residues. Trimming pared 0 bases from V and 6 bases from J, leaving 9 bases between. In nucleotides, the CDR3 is TGTGCCAGCAGCTTAGAGGTCCAAGCAAACACCATATATTTT. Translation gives CASSLEVQANTIYF. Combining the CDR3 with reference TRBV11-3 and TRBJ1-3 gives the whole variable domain EAGVVQSPRYKIIEKKQPVAFWCNPISGHNTLYWYLQNLGQGPELLIRYENEEAVDDSQLPKDRFSAERLKGVDSTLKIQPAELGDSAVYLCASSLEVQANTIYFGEGSWLTVV.

CDR3 amino acids: CASSADSRSLHF. CDR3 coding DNA: TGTGCCAGCAGCGCAGACTCTCGTTCCCTCCACTTT. J is TRBJ1-6 and V is TRBV7-4; no clear D. This CDR3 has 12 amino acids. CDR1 is SGHVT and CDR2 is SQSDAQ in the germline V gene. V was pared by 5 bases and J by 14 bases, with 13 bases between.